This TCR beta chain was sequenced in a study of blood T cell repertoires in COVID-19. Across the whole study: Both acute and convalescent COVID-19 samples were obtained from the United States, Italy and Spain. In each case, the material was cDNA or gDNA derived from T cells, B-cell-depleted T cells, or PBMCs.

The CDR3 extends over 15 amino acids. Germline loops: CDR1 SGHTA, CDR2 FQGNSA. V shed 6 bases, J shed 4 bases, and the junction held 10 bases outside the gene matches. TCRdb's copy holds only in-frame clones and misses some; the assay was immunoSEQ multiplex PCR. The sample holds 80,000 to 130,000 clones, roughly 90% seen once. This clonotype originated in a man between 65 and 79 years old with acute or convalescent COVID-19. Specimen: peripheral blood. The chain has TRBV7-2 and TRBJ2-3; 7 bases are a match to TRBD2. The CDR3 loop reads CASRRAGEKPDTQYF. DNA of the CDR3: TGTGCCAGCAGAAGGGCGGGAGAAAAACCAGATACGCAGTATTTT.